This T cell receptor (beta chain) was documented in a study of CD8+CD57+ T cells in acquired aplastic anemia. About the study: Sorted CD4+ plus CD8+ cells gave DNA averaging roughly 3 ug.

Study results and limitations: CD8+ Simpson's diversity did not differ significantly between patients and controls.

Profiling of TCR beta VDJ combinations and CDR3 sequences used genomic DNA as template. Each CDR3 protein gets one entry after TCRdb re-called the reads with MiXCR. The top ten hold around 1.3% of the sample, which has 250,000 to 350,000 distinct CDR3 sequences, around three fifths seen once. CD8+CD57+ cell expansion, shown by flow cytometry, had occurred in the patients selected for sequencing. There were no patients without severe acquired aplastic anemia. The count of this clonotype is one. The antigen is unknown. The CDR3 runs to 16 residues. Germline values: CDR1 MGHDK, CDR2 SYGVNS. With 7 bases removed from V and 4 bases from J, the gap between germline ends came to 20 bases.

The sequence was collected from a human donor with aplastic anemia. Sequenced material: sorted CD4+, CD8+, or CD8+CD57+ T cells (not recorded which) from PBMCs. The chain employs TRBV25-1 and TRBJ2-1; D is unclear. The DNA for the CDR3 is TGTGCCAGCACCTATTCGGACCCTCTTCCTTACAATGAGCAGTTCTTC. It is translated as CASTYSDPLPYNEQFF.